This T cell receptor (beta chain) was observed in a study of blood T cell repertoires in COVID-19. Study-level background: Sites in the United States, Italy and Spain provided acute and convalescent COVID-19 samples. T cells, B-cell-depleted T cells, or PBMCs provided the cDNA or gDNA that served as material.

The length of the CDR3 is 14 residues. CDR1 MNHEY and CDR2 SVGAGI come from the germline V gene. Between the trimmed V and J ends, which lost 8 bases and 0 bases, there was a span of 11 bases. In the original workflow: It was from reference gene primer amplification that nucleated cell counts were estimated. Profiled with immunoSEQ multiplex PCR; TCRdb holds only in-frame clones, not every one. The V and J calls and the clone size are those of that table, but D and trimming were determined from the DNA. The sample lists about 310,000 clones, over 75% seen once, with 1% in the top ten. The clonotype was recovered from a man aged 50-59 years with active or convalescent COVID-19. The J gene is TRBJ1-5, the V gene TRBV6-5; D unresolved. Sequenced sample: peripheral blood. This CDR3 is CASDGGYSNQPQHF. CDR3 nucleotides: TGTGCCAGCGACGGCGGATATAGCAATCAGCCCCAGCATTTT.